The clone carrying this T cell receptor beta chain was seen a handful of times. Its antigen is not known. The data were taken from a study of T cells in Graves' hyperthyroidism and ophthalmopathy. Researchers took RNA transcripts and amplified the TCR beta CDR3 regions from them. The HTBI primer set drove a first-round RT-PCR of the TCR CDR3. TCRdb re-called the multiplex PCR reads with MiXCR, one entry per CDR3 protein. This sample has roughly 700,000 distinct CDR3 sequences, with 35% found just once. General observations from the study: It was a median approximately 7.1 months before onset that the model predicted ophthalmopathy. A 13 V-J signature model discriminated ophthalmopathy versus stable hyperthyroidism.

The sequence was obtained from a woman between 40 and 50 years old with Graves' hyperthyroidism. The sequenced material came from blood.

The CDR3 coding sequence is TGTGCCACCTCGAGGGACAGGGATAACTGGGGCTACACCTTC. Translating gives CATSRDRDNWGYTF. The chain couples TRBV5-6 to TRBJ1-2; TRBD1 agrees at 9 bases. The trim removed 9 bases at V and 8 bases at J, leaving 14 bases unmatched. Germline-derived CDR1 and CDR2 are SGHDT and YYEEEE. This CDR3 region has 14 residues.